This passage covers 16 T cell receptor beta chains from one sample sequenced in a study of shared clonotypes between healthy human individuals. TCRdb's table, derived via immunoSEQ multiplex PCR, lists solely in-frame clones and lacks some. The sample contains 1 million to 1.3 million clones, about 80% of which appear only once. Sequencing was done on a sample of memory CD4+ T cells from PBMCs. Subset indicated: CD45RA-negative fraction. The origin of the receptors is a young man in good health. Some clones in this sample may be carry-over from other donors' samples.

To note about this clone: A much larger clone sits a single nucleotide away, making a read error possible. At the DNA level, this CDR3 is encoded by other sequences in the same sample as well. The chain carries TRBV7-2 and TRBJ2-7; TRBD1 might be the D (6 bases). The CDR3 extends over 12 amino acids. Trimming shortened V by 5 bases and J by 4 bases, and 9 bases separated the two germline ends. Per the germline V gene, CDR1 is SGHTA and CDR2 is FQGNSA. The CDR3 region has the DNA TGTGCCAGCAGCCTACAGGGTTACGAGCAGTACTTC. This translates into CASSLQGYEQYF.

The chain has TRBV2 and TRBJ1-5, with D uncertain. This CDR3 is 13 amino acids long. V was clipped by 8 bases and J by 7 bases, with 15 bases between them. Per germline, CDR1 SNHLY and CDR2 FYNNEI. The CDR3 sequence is CASAFEENQPQHF. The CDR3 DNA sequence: TGTGCCAGCGCATTTGAGGAAAACCAGCCCCAGCATTTT.

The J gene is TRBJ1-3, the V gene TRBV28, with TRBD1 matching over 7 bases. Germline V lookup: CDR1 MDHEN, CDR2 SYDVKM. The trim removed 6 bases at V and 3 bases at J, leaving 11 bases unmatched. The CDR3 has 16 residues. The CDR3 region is CASSPGGTDFGNTIYF. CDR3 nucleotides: TGTGCCAGCAGCCCCGGGGGGACAGACTTTGGAAACACCATATATTTT.

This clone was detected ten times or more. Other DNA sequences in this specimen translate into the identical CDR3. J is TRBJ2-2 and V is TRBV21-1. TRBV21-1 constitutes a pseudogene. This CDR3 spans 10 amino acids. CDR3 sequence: CADITGELFF. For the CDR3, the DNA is TGTGCCGATATTACCGGGGAGCTGTTTTTT.

The CDR3 sequence: CASSLGLGVNYGYTF. CDR3 in DNA: TGTGCCAGCAGCTTAGGGTTAGGGGTTAACTATGGCTACACCTTC. The chain uses TRBV11-2 and TRBJ1-2; tentatively, D is TRBD1 (5 bases). The CDR3 has 15 amino acids. Germline V lookup: CDR1 SGHAT, CDR2 FQNNGV. Trimming took off 1 base at V and 1 base at J, with 10 bases between the two ends.

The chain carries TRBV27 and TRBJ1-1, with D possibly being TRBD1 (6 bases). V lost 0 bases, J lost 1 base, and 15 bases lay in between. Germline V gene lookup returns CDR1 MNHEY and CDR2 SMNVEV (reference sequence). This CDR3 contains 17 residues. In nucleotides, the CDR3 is TGTGCCAGCAGTTTATCAACCCCGACAGGACGGAACACTGAAGCTTTCTTT. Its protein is CASSLSTPTGRNTEAFF.

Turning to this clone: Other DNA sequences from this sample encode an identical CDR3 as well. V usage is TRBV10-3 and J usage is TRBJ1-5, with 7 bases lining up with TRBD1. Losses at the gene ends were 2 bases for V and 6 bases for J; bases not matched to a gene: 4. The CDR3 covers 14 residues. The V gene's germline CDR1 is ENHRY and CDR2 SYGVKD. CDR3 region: CAISEQGGGQPQHF. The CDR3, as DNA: TGTGCCATCAGTGAGCAGGGGGGAGGTCAGCCCCAGCATTTT.

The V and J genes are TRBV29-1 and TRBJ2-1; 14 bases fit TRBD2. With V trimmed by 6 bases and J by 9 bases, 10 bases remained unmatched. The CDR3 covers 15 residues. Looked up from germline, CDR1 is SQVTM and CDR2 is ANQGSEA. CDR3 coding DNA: TGCAGCGTGGACAAGGGACTAGCGGGAGCGGGTGAGCAGTTCTTC. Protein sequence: CSVDKGLAGAGEQFF.

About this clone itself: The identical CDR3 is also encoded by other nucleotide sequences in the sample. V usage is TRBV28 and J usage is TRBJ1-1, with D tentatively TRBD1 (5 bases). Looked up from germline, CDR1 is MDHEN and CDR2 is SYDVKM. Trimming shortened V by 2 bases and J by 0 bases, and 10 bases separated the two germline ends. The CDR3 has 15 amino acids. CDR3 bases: TGTGCCAGCAGTTTAGGGGGGACCGTGAACACTGAAGCTTTCTTT. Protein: CASSLGGTVNTEAFF.

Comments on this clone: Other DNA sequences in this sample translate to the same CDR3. This CDR3 reads CASTRGASGANVLTF. The CDR3 coding sequence is TGTGCCAGCACCAGGGGGGCCTCTGGGGCCAACGTCCTGACTTTC. The V call is TRBV28, the J call TRBJ2-6, with a tentative D call TRBD1 (7 bases). V was cut by 7 bases and J by 0 bases, with 10 bases left in between. The CDR3 is made up of 15 amino acids. CDR1 and CDR2 (germline): MDHEN, SYDVKM.

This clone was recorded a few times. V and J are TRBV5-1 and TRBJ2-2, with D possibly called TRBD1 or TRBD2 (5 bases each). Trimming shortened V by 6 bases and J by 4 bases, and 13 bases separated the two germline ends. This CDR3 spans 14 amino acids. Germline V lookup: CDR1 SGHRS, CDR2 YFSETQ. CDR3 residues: CASTGARVTGELFF. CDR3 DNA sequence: TGCGCCAGCACCGGGGCTAGGGTCACCGGGGAGCTGTTTTTT. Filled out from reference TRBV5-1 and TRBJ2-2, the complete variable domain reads KAGVTQTPRYLIKTRGQQVTLSCSPISGHRSVSWYQQTPGQGLQFLFEYFSETQRNKGNFPGRFSGRQFSNSRSEMNVSTLELGDSALYLCASTGARVTGELFFGEGSRLTVL.

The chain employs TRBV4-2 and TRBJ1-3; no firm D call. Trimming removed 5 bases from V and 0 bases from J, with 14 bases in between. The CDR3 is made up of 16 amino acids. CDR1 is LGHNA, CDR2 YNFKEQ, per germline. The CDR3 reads CASSERELNSGNTIYF. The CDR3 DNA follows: TGTGCCAGCAGCGAAAGGGAGTTAAACTCTGGAAACACCATATATTTT.

CDR3 sequence (DNA): TGTGCCAGCAGTTTATTACAAGAAGGGACCATATATTTT. This encodes CASSLLQEGTIYF. The V call is TRBV28, the J call TRBJ1-3, with D hard to call. The CDR3 is made up of 13 amino acids. Germline V gene lookup returns CDR1 MDHEN and CDR2 SYDVKM. The ends were cut back, 1 base at V and 10 bases at J, with 11 bases in the middle.

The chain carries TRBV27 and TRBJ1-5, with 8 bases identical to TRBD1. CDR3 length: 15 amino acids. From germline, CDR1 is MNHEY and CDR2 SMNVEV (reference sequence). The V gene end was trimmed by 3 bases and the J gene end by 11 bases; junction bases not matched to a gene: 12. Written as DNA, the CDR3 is TGTGCCAGCAGTTTCCGGGACAGGCCGCTGGAGGCCCAGCATTTT. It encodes CASSFRDRPLEAQHF.

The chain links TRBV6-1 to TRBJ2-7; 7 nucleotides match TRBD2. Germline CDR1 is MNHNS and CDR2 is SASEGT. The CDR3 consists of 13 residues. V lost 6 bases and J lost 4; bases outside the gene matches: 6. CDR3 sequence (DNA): TGTGCCAGCAGCGCTAGCGGATCGTACGAGCAGTACTTC. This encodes CASSASGSYEQYF.

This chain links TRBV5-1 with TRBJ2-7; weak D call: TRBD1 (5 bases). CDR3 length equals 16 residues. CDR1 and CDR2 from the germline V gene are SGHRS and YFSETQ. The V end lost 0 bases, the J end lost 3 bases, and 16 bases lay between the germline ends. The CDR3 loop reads CASSLAKSREDYEQYF. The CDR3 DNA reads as TGCGCCAGCAGCTTGGCCAAATCCAGGGAAGACTACGAGCAGTACTTC.